The rows below give T cell receptor beta chains drawn from one sample of a study of neoadjuvant nivolumab and ipilimumab in lung cancer. The protocol was immunoSEQ multiplex PCR, while the TCRdb copy is restricted to in-frame clones and leaves out a portion. This table has roughly 45,000 clones, roughly 91% appearing once. Specimen: blood, collected before neoadjuvant nivolumab, alone or with ipilimumab. Receptor source: an adult with non-small cell lung cancer. Some clones in this sample may be carry-over from other donors' samples. CDR3s include the opening cysteine and the closing phenylalanine or tryptophan. The order of the fields is V gene, CDR3 length, D gene, J gene, clone size, CDR3 protein, CDR3 DNA. The D gene is left open where the match is weak. Only part of the rows carry a size: once, few, many, or a class if the clone is expanded.

TRBV9,14,.,TRBJ2-3,.,CASTSLASTDTQYF,TGTGCCAGCACATCCCTAGCGAGCACAGATACGCAGTATTTT
TRBV19,13,.,TRBJ2-4,.,CASRPDRKNIQYF,TGTGCCAGTAGACCCGACAGGAAAAACATTCAGTACTTC
TRBV7-2,14,TRBD2,TRBJ2-7,.,CASSGLAGPYEQYF,TGTGCCAGCAGCGGACTAGCGGGACCCTACGAGCAGTACTTC
TRBV27,15,TRBD1,TRBJ2-1,.,CASSFWGTGVGEQFF,TGTGCCAGCAGTTTTTGGGGGACAGGGGTCGGTGAGCAGTTCTTC
TRBV2,16,TRBD2,TRBJ2-3,few,CASSELTSGATDTQYF,TGTGCCAGCAGTGAGCTTACTAGCGGGGCCACAGATACGCAGTATTTT
TRBV6-1,10,.,TRBJ2-5,.,CASREETQYF,TGTGCCAGCAGGGAGGAGACCCAGTACTTC
TRBV13,20,TRBD2,TRBJ2-1,.,CASSLFPGLAGLFSYNEQFF,TGTGCCAGCAGCTTATTTCCGGGACTAGCGGGCCTCTTCTCCTACAATGAGCAGTTCTTC
TRBV5-6,15,.,TRBJ1-5,.,CASTKGTYSNQPQHF,TGTGCCAGCACCAAGGGGACTTATAGCAATCAGCCCCAGCATTTT
TRBV19,15,TRBD2,TRBJ2-1,.,CASSLLAGANNEQFF,TGTGCCAGTAGCCTACTAGCGGGGGCAAACAATGAGCAGTTCTTC
TRBV18,15,TRBD1,TRBJ1-2,once,CASSEKTGADYGYTF,TGTGCCAGCTCGGAAAAGACAGGGGCAGACTATGGCTACACCTTC
TRBV29-1,15,TRBD2,TRBJ2-7,.,CSVEGSTSGDYEQYF,TGCAGCGTTGAAGGATCAACTAGCGGAGACTACGAGCAGTACTTC
TRBV7-9,14,.,TRBJ1-2,.,CASSGGGGVDGYTF,TGTGCCAGCAGCGGGGGTGGAGGGGTTGATGGCTACACCTTC
TRBV5-1,15,.,TRBJ1-4,.,CASSQGLGYNEKLFF,TGCGCCAGCAGTCAGGGGTTGGGTTATAATGAAAAACTGTTTTTT
TRBV7-2,15,.,TRBJ1-1,once,CASSFAGSMNTEAFF,TGTGCCAGCAGCTTCGCAGGGTCCATGAACACTGAAGCTTTCTTT
TRBV7-2,14,.,TRBJ1-5,.,CASSLGGGSQPQHF,TGTGCCAGCAGCCTAGGGGGGGGGAGTCAGCCCCAGCATTTT
TRBV30,12,TRBD1,TRBJ1-4,.,CAGDRVGEKLFF,TGTGCCGGGGACAGGGTAGGAGAAAAACTGTTTTTT
TRBV28,15,.,TRBJ1-2,.,CASSFIIGENYGYTF,TGTGCCAGCAGTTTCATTATCGGGGAGAACTATGGCTACACCTTC
TRBV29-1,12,.,TRBJ2-2,.,CSVRRGTGELFF,TGCAGCGTTCGAAGGGGAACCGGGGAGCTGTTTTTT
TRBV29-1,11,.,TRBJ2-1,.,CSVLTTDEQFF,TGCAGCGTATTGACAACCGATGAGCAGTTCTTC
TRBV29-1,18,.,TRBJ2-1,.,CSVDGFVSGLLPYNEQFF,TGCAGCGTTGATGGGTTTGTTTCGGGACTCTTGCCCTACAATGAGCAGTTCTTC
TRBV30,12,TRBD1,TRBJ2-5,few,CAQGTGGETQYF,TGTGCCCAAGGCACAGGGGGTGAGACCCAGTACTTC
TRBV12-5,14,.,TRBJ2-7,.,CASGLGISSYEQYF,TGTGCTAGTGGTTTGGGAATTAGCTCCTACGAGCAGTACTTC
TRBV7-2,13,.,TRBJ2-7,once,CASSLERSYEQYF,TGTGCCAGCAGCTTAGAGAGATCCTACGAGCAGTACTTC
TRBV1,16,.,TRBJ2-2,.,CTSSPLGDTSAGELFF,TGCACCAGCAGCCCCCTGGGGGACACCAGCGCCGGGGAGCTGTTTTTT
TRBV19,14,TRBD2,TRBJ2-3,.,CASSTLAEQGTQYF,TGTGCCAGTAGTACCCTAGCGGAGCAGGGTACGCAGTATTTT
TRBV7-9,14,.,TRBJ1-3,.,CASSRTQIWDTIYF,TGTGCCAGCAGCCGGACCCAGATTTGGGACACCATATATTTT
TRBV6-5,15,.,TRBJ1-1,.,CASSPFPEAGTEAFF,TGTGCCAGCAGTCCCTTCCCAGAGGCGGGCACTGAAGCTTTCTTT
TRBV18,16,.,TRBJ2-3,.,CASSPPRARGTDTQYF,TGTGCCAGCTCACCACCGCGGGCTCGAGGGACAGATACGCAGTATTTT
TRBV9,15,TRBD1,TRBJ2-7,.,CASSARTGQPYEQYF,TGTGCCAGCAGCGCTAGGACAGGCCAACCCTACGAGCAGTACTTC
TRBV5-1,17,TRBD2,TRBJ2-1,once,CASSLDPAGGLRNEQFF,TGCGCCAGCAGCTTAGATCCCGCGGGAGGGCTCCGCAATGAGCAGTTCTTC
TRBV9,14,.,TRBJ1-1,once,CASSTSTVNTEAFF,TGTGCCAGCAGCACCAGCACTGTCAACACTGAAGCTTTCTTT